The 26 T cell receptor beta chains reported below all come from one sample, sequenced in a study of blood T cell repertoires in COVID-19. Generated by immunoSEQ multiplex PCR, the TCRdb table keeps only in-frame clones and is missing some. In the table there are 140,000 to 150,000 clones, 88% of which are singletons. The sample taken for sequencing was peripheral blood. The receptor set was obtained from a man between 65 and 79 years old with acute or convalescent COVID-19.

The V call is TRBV3-1 (or the pseudogene TRBV3-2), the J call TRBJ1-1; D may be TRBD1 (6 bases). Germline V gene sequence: CDR1 LGHDT, CDR2 YNNKEL (reference sequence). Trimming stripped 5 bases from V and 0 bases from J, with 10 bases between. There are 14 residues in the CDR3. The CDR3, as DNA: TGTGCCAGCAGCTTCGGACAGATGAACACTGAAGCTTTCTTT. Translation: CASSFGQMNTEAFF.

This chain links TRBV5-1 with TRBJ2-3, with D perhaps matching TRBD1 (6 bases). CDR1 and CDR2 (germline): SGHRS, YFSETQ. The V end was cut by 4 bases, the J end by 0 bases, with 15 bases between. The CDR3 has 16 amino acids. This chain's CDR3 is CASSLRTATSTDTQYF. The CDR3 nucleotides are TGCGCCAGCAGCCTGCGGACAGCCACTAGCACAGATACGCAGTATTTT.

The V call is TRBV5-1, the J call TRBJ1-2; TRBD1 might be the D (5 bases). CDR3 length: 16 amino acids. V dropped 5 bases and J dropped 8 bases, with 25 bases sitting between them. Looked up from germline, CDR1 is SGHRS and CDR2 is YFSETQ. The CDR3 loop reads CASRGWDSRTVQGYTF. The CDR3 DNA sequence: TGCGCCAGCAGGGGCTGGGACTCGCGGACGGTACAAGGCTACACCTTC.

This chain joins TRBV7-6 and TRBJ1-4, with D possibly being TRBD1 (6 bases). The V gene's germline CDR1 is SGHVS and CDR2 FNYEAQ. This CDR3 contains 13 residues. The V and J ends lost 5 bases and 12 bases respectively, with 16 bases between them. CDR3 loop: CASSQGGSAELFF. CDR3 sequence (DNA): TGTGCCAGCAGCCAAGGGGGTTCAGCAGAACTGTTTTTT. Drawing the rest from reference TRBV7-6 and TRBJ1-4, the complete variable domain is GAGVSQSPRYKVTKRGQDVALRCDPISGHVSLYWYRQALGQGPEFLTYFNYEAQQDKSGLPNDRFSAERPEGSISTLTIQRTEQRDSAMYRCASSQGGSAELFFGSGTQLSVL.

CDR3: CAWSSGVWGYTF. The DNA of the CDR3 is TGTGCCTGGAGTTCAGGGGTGTGGGGCTACACCTTC. The chain couples TRBV30 to TRBJ1-2; D might be TRBD1 (6 bases). The CDR3 is made up of 12 amino acids. CDR1 is GTSNPN, CDR2 SVGIG, per germline (reference sequence). Trimming stripped 2 bases from V and 8 bases from J, with 12 bases between.

J is TRBJ2-1 and V is TRBV18, with 9 bases that match TRBD1. Germline trimming cut 6 bases from V and 5 bases from J; bases unmatched to any gene: 8. Germline V CDR1 and CDR2: KGHSH, LQKENI. This CDR3 has 15 residues. The CDR3 sequence: CASSSMGQGNNEQFF. CDR3 in DNA: TGTGCCAGCTCTAGCATGGGACAGGGCAACAATGAGCAGTTCTTC.

This rearrangement joins TRBV7-6 to TRBJ2-1; 9 bases fit TRBD2. The CDR3 spans 15 residues. Germline V gene sequence: CDR1 SGHVS, CDR2 FNYEAQ. V dropped 3 bases and J dropped 3; count of bases not matched to a gene: 3. The CDR3 region has the DNA TGTGCCAGCAGCTTGACTAGCGGAGTCTACAATGAGCAGTTCTTC. It codes for CASSLTSGVYNEQFF.

The gene calls are TRBV7-3 and TRBJ2-3; 8 bases are shared with TRBD2. V trimming: 5 bases; J trimming: 3 bases; junction bases outside the gene matches: 4. There are 14 residues in the CDR3. CDR1 is SGHTA and CDR2 is FQGTGA in the germline V gene. The CDR3 nucleotides are TGTGCCAGCAGCCAGGGACTAGAGACAGATACGCAGTATTTT. This gives the protein CASSQGLETDTQYF.

The rearrangement links TRBV24-1 to TRBJ2-3; possibly TRBD1 for D (6 bases). The V gene lost 4 bases and the J gene lost 2 bases, with 12 bases spanning the gap. This CDR3 comprises 15 residues. Germline V gene sequence: CDR1 KGHDR, CDR2 SFDVKD. CDR3 amino acids: CATSDVWTATDTQYF. Here the CDR3 DNA reads TGTGCCACCAGTGACGTTTGGACAGCCACAGATACGCAGTATTTT.

The chain has TRBV5-4 and TRBJ2-1; 11 bases line up with TRBD2. Looked up from germline, CDR1 is SGHNT and CDR2 is YYREEE (reference sequence). J was trimmed by 4 bases and V by 0 bases; bases with no gene match: 3. This CDR3 has 16 amino acids. The CDR3 loop reads CASSLDGTSGYNEQFF. The CDR3 coding sequence is TGTGCCAGCAGCTTGGACGGGACTAGCGGATACAATGAGCAGTTCTTC.

This chain links TRBV24-1 with TRBJ2-1; D call uncertain. Germline values: CDR1 KGHDR, CDR2 SFDVKD. V lost 8 bases and J lost 7, with 5 bases in between. This CDR3 comprises 10 residues. The CDR3 DNA reads TGTGCCACCAACGGTAATGAGCAGTTCTTC. It is translated as CATNGNEQFF.

For this clone: Other DNA sequences in the same sample also yield this CDR3. The J gene is TRBJ2-7, the V gene TRBV28; 7 nucleotides line up with TRBD1. V shed 6 bases, J shed 0 bases, and the junction held 2 bases outside the gene matches. Germline lookup yields CDR1 MDHEN and CDR2 SYDVKM. CDR3 length: 13 amino acids. The CDR3 coding sequence is TGTGCCAGCAGGACAGGGCACTCCTACGAGCAGTACTTC. Protein product: CASRTGHSYEQYF. The variable domain in full, with the rest retrieved from reference TRBV28 and TRBJ2-7, is DVKVTQSSRYLVKRTGEKVFLECVQDMDHENMFWYRQDPGLGLRLIYFSYDVKMKEKGDIPEGYSVSREKKERFSLILESASTNQTSMYLCASRTGHSYEQYFGPGTRLTVT.

This rearrangement joins TRBV2 to TRBJ2-1; 8 bases are a match to TRBD1. CDR1 and CDR2 from the germline V gene are SNHLY and FYNNEI. The CDR3 sequence is 15 residues long. Losses at the gene ends were 4 bases for V and 4 bases for J; bases not matched to a gene: 6. Here the CDR3 DNA reads TGTGCCAGCAGTGTAAACAGGGGGGAATACAATGAGCAGTTCTTC. This codes for CASSVNRGEYNEQFF.

The CDR3 sequence is CASSDTTGGSGNTIYF. CDR3 bases: TGTGCCAGCAGTGATACGACAGGGGGCTCTGGAAACACCATATATTTT. The V call is TRBV6-1, the J call TRBJ1-3; the match to TRBD1 covers 9 bases. The CDR3 runs 16 residues. V shed 3 bases and J 0 bases; nucleotides not matched to a gene: 3. Germline CDR1 and CDR2: MNHNS and SASEGT.

The chain carries TRBV15 and TRBJ2-1; D is ambiguous. The germline V gene has CDR1 LNHNV and CDR2 YYDKDF (reference sequence). This CDR3 region has 12 residues. V lost 0 bases and J 9 bases, leaving 6 bases between the germline ends. This CDR3 reads CATSRDRSEQFF. For the CDR3, the DNA is TGTGCCACCAGCAGAGATCGGAGTGAGCAGTTCTTC.

The chain employs TRBV6-5 and TRBJ2-1, with 10 bases identical to TRBD2. The CDR3 loop spans 15 amino acids. Germline CDR1 and CDR2: MNHEY and SVGAGI. Trimming took 6 bases from V and 2 from J; bases not matched to a gene: 4. The CDR3 region has the DNA TGTGCCAGCAGGCTAGCGGGAGAGGCCTACAATGAGCAGTTCTTC. It codes for CASRLAGEAYNEQFF.

This clone was picked up one time. The chain joins TRBV6-5 to TRBJ1-2; no reliable D call. Germline CDR1 MNHEY, CDR2 SVGAGI. There are 13 residues in the CDR3. V was trimmed by 2 bases and J by 6 bases, leaving 10 bases between them. CDR3 bases: TGTGCCAGCAGTTACCGGACGGGGAATGGCTACACCTTC. It translates to CASSYRTGNGYTF.

This chain joins TRBV3-1 (or the pseudogene TRBV3-2) and TRBJ2-7; possible D gene TRBD2, 5 bases. Per germline, CDR1 LGHDT and CDR2 YNNKEL (reference sequence). V was pared by 4 bases and J by 0 bases, with 16 bases between. This CDR3 spans 16 amino acids. The CDR3 is CASSLLGGVYSYEQYF. The CDR3 bases are TGTGCCAGCAGCCTCCTCGGAGGCGTTTACTCCTACGAGCAGTACTTC.

This rearrangement joins TRBV5-8 to TRBJ2-3; D gene uncertain. Trimming pared 3 bases from V and 0 bases from J, leaving 14 bases between. There are 16 residues in the CDR3. The germline V gene encodes CDR1 SGHTS and CDR2 YDEGEE. The CDR3 sequence is CASSYLTGPSTDTQYF. The DNA of the CDR3 is TGTGCCAGCAGCTACTTGACTGGCCCTAGCACAGATACGCAGTATTTT.

V gene TRBV19 combines with J gene TRBJ1-6; no firm D call. Germline-derived CDR1 and CDR2 are LNHDA and SQIVND (reference sequence). This CDR3 has 13 residues. V was cut by 4 bases and J by 6 bases, with 7 bases left in between. The CDR3 loop reads CASSTSRNSPLHF. The DNA of the CDR3 is TGTGCCAGTAGTACCTCCCGTAATTCACCCCTCCACTTT.

The chain joins TRBV6-4 to TRBJ1-5; 7 bases line up with TRBD1. The CDR3 contains 13 residues. Germline values: CDR1 MRHNA, CDR2 SNTAGT. V trimming: 6 bases; J trimming: 4 bases; junction bases outside the gene matches: 3. The CDR3 here is CASSEQGNQPQHF. CDR3 in DNA: TGTGCCAGCAGCGAACAGGGGAATCAGCCCCAGCATTTT.

The DNA for the CDR3 is TGCGCCAGCAGCTCTAGGGGACTAGCGCAGGAGACCCAGTACTTC. It encodes CASSSRGLAQETQYF. The chain couples TRBV5-1 to TRBJ2-5, with TRBD2 matching over 10 bases. The CDR3 totals 15 residues. Losses at the gene ends were 3 bases for V and 5 bases for J; bases not matched to a gene: 7. Germline V CDR1 and CDR2: SGHRS, YFSETQ.

A single count supports this clone. V and J are TRBV6-6 and TRBJ1-2; a weak D match, TRBD1 (5 bases). Germline loops: CDR1 MNHNY, CDR2 SVGAGI (reference sequence). The CDR3 length is 13 residues. The ends were cut back, 3 bases at V and 5 bases at J, with 10 bases in the middle. CDR3 coding DNA: TGTGCCAGCAGTTATCAGGGTCGATATGGCTACACCTTC. Its protein is CASSYQGRYGYTF.

The V call is TRBV7-6, the J call TRBJ2-2; 9 bases map to TRBD2. This CDR3 comprises 17 residues. From germline, CDR1 is SGHVS and CDR2 FNYEAQ. V lost 5 bases to trimming and J lost 4 bases; unmatched junction nucleotides: 11. CDR3 in amino acids: CASSLLLAGVGTGELFF. CDR3 nucleotides: TGTGCCAGCAGCCTCCTTTTAGCGGGGGTCGGCACCGGGGAGCTGTTTTTT. Together with reference TRBV7-6 and TRBJ2-2, the CDR3 gives the full variable domain: GAGVSQSPRYKVTKRGQDVALRCDPISGHVSLYWYRQALGQGPEFLTYFNYEAQQDKSGLPNDRFSAERPEGSISTLTIQRTEQRDSAMYRCASSLLLAGVGTGELFFGEGSRLTVL.

The rearrangement uses TRBV1 and TRBJ1-5. TRBV1 is reported as a pseudogene. This CDR3 is 13 amino acids long. The CDR3 nucleotides are TGCAACGGGGGGCAGGGAAATGATCAGCCCCAGCATTTT. Protein product: CNGGQGNDQPQHF.

This chain links TRBV25-1 with TRBJ1-2; the D gene is possibly TRBD1 (5 bases). The CDR3 has 15 residues. The germline gives CDR1 MGHDK, CDR2 SYGVNS. The ends were cut back, 1 base at V and 8 bases at J, with 17 bases in the middle. The CDR3 nucleotides read TGTGCCAGCAGTGAATTAGGCAGGGCCTCGGAAGGCTACACCTTC. This gives the protein CASSELGRASEGYTF.